This TCR beta chain was observed in a study of CXCR3-negative and CXCR3-positive naive CD8 T cells. Libraries of TRB cDNA were made by 5' RACE and carried UMIs. Using the 5' RACE reads, TCRdb records one entry per CDR3 protein without DNA. Recorded for this sample: around 61,000 distinct CDR3 sequences. As to this clonotype: As yet, its antigen is unknown.

There are 13 residues in the CDR3. Germline V gives CDR1 WSHSY, CDR2 SAAADI. Whole-study findings and limits: Naive subsets were similarly diverse, while memory CD8+ repertoires were much less diverse. The TRB CDR3s that CXCR3-positive naive cells carried were more hydrophobic than those of CXCR3-negative naive cells.

Sorts that each held 280,000 or so cells were run in triplicate for every CD8+ T cell subset. CD45RO-CCR7+CD27+CD95- expression identified naive CD8+ T cells. Sequenced input: naive CXCR3+ CD8+ T cells from blood. Subset described: CD45RO-CCR7+CD27+CD95- naive CD8+ T cells expressing CXCR3 (TNR3+). The chain uses TRBV10-2 and TRBJ1-1; TCRdb indicates TRBD1, and absent DNA this call remains unverified. The TCR originated in a human donor in good health. Some clones in this sample may be carry-over from other donors' samples. Here the CDR3 reads CASSDVGATEAFF.